A single sample gave rise to the 19 T cell receptor beta chains below, sequenced in a study of PD-1 blockade in classical Hodgkin lymphoma. The repertoire was sequenced with immunoSEQ multiplex PCR; TCRdb's copy has only in-frame clones and lacks some. The table has roughly 96,000 clones, roughly 87% seen once. Exposure to brentuximab vedotin varied, and each patient had relapsed following autologous stem cell transplantation. Material: peripheral blood mononuclear cells (PBMCs), obtained before the second cycle of nivolumab. The receptor source for this set is a human donor with classical Hodgkin lymphoma.

The chain is built from TRBV9 and TRBJ1-2, with a tentative D call TRBD1 (6 bases). V was shortened by 3 bases and J by 8 bases, with 20 bases between the two germline ends. CDR1 is SGDLS and CDR2 is YYNGEE in the germline V gene. The CDR3 loop spans 15 amino acids. CDR3 DNA sequence: TGTGCCAGCAGCGGGGGTCGCCAGGGACAAGTGGGCTACACCTTC. It specifies CASSGGRQGQVGYTF. The whole variable domain, filled in from reference TRBV9 and TRBJ1-2, reads DSGVTQTPKHLITATGQRVTLRCSPRSGDLSVYWYQQSLDQGLQFLIQYYNGEERAKGNILERFSAQQFPDLHSELNLSSLELGDSALYFCASSGGRQGQVGYTFGSGTRLTVV.

This sequence joins TRBV7-2 and TRBJ2-5; D might be TRBD2 (5 bases). The CDR3 has 15 residues. Trimming pared 2 bases from V and 1 base from J, leaving 11 bases between. Germline V gives CDR1 SGHTA, CDR2 FQGNSA. This CDR3 reads CASSLLTGIQETQYF. For the CDR3, the DNA is TGTGCCAGCAGCTTATTAACGGGAATCCAAGAGACCCAGTACTTC.

The rearrangement joins TRBV25-1 to TRBJ2-5; D may correspond to TRBD1 or TRBD2 (5 bases each). This CDR3 has 13 residues. Trimming removed 2 bases from V and 4 bases from J, with 8 bases in between. Looked up from germline, CDR1 is MGHDK and CDR2 is SYGVNS. CDR3 coding DNA: TGTGCCAGCAGTGAAGTAGGGACAGAGACCCAGTACTTC. It codes for CASSEVGTETQYF.

The rearrangement links TRBV5-1 to TRBJ2-1; 14 bases line up with TRBD2. The V segment lost 0 bases and the J segment 3 bases; nucleotides outside the gene matches: 8. Germline V gene data show CDR1 as SGHRS and CDR2 as YFSETQ. The CDR3 loop spans 19 amino acids. DNA of the CDR3: TGCGCCAGCAGCTTGGCGGAGGGACTAGCGGGAGACTACTACAATGAGCAGTTCTTC. Translated: CASSLAEGLAGDYYNEQFF. The full variable domain, rest sourced from reference TRBV5-1 and TRBJ2-1, is KAGVTQTPRYLIKTRGQQVTLSCSPISGHRSVSWYQQTPGQGLQFLFEYFSETQRNKGNFPGRFSGRQFSNSRSEMNVSTLELGDSALYLCASSLAEGLAGDYYNEQFFGPGTRLTVL.

This sequence joins TRBV10-1 and TRBJ2-1; 7 bases map to TRBD2. J gave up 0 bases and V 3 bases, and 5 bases lay outside the gene matches. The V gene's germline CDR1 is WNHNN and CDR2 SYGVQD (reference sequence). The CDR3 loop spans 16 amino acids. CDR3 nucleotide sequence: TGCGCCAGCAGTGATGGGCGGGAGACCTCCTACAATGAGCAGTTCTTC. Protein: CASSDGRETSYNEQFF.

The chain employs TRBV18 and TRBJ2-2, with D uncertain. Germline loops: CDR1 KGHSH, CDR2 LQKENI. Trimming took off 6 bases at V and 9 bases at J, with 8 bases between the two ends. The CDR3 is made up of 11 amino acids. The CDR3 sequence is CASSPSRELFF. The CDR3 region has the DNA TGTGCCAGCTCCCCATCCCGGGAGCTGTTTTTT. Full variable domain (outside the CDR3, taken from reference TRBV18 and TRBJ2-2): NAGVMQNPRHLVRRRGQEARLRCSPMKGHSHVYWYRQLPEEGLKFMVYLQKENIIDESGMPKERFSAEFPKEGPSILRIQQVVRGDSAAYFCASSPSRELFFGEGSRLTVL.

The chain is built from TRBV5-4 and TRBJ2-7; the D gene is possibly TRBD2 (6 bases). The germline V gene has CDR1 SGHNT and CDR2 YYREEE (reference sequence). Trimming left V 0 bases short and J 5 bases short, with 9 bases between. This CDR3 is 13 amino acids long. CDR3 loop: CASSLAGGNEQYF. CDR3 DNA: TGTGCCAGCAGCTTGGCCGGGGGAAACGAGCAGTACTTC.

This chain connects TRBV18 to TRBJ2-1; 9 bases map to TRBD1. V lost 2 bases, J lost 6 bases, and 2 bases stayed unmatched. The CDR3 is 14 residues long. CDR1 is KGHSH and CDR2 is LQKENI in the germline V gene. The DNA of the CDR3 is TGTGCCAGCTCACCAGGACAGGGGTCCAATGAGCAGTTCTTC. Its protein product is CASSPGQGSNEQFF. Combining the CDR3 with reference TRBV18 and TRBJ2-1 gives the whole variable domain NAGVMQNPRHLVRRRGQEARLRCSPMKGHSHVYWYRQLPEEGLKFMVYLQKENIIDESGMPKERFSAEFPKEGPSILRIQQVVRGDSAAYFCASSPGQGSNEQFFGPGTRLTVL.

This clone was seen a handful of times. The chain joins TRBV2 to TRBJ1-2; no clear D. Germline CDR1 reads SNHLY; CDR2 reads FYNNEI. The CDR3 runs to 13 residues. Trimming removed 4 bases at V and 10 bases at J, with 16 bases between. The CDR3 loop is CASSGQIWSYYTF. In DNA, the CDR3 is TGTGCCAGCAGTGGGCAGATTTGGTCGTACTACACCTTC.

This clone was found once. The CDR3 nucleotides read TGCGCCAGCAGCTTGTGGACAGCGACTAGCGGGAGAAATGAGCAGTTCTTC. Translated: CASSLWTATSGRNEQFF. The chain carries TRBV5-1 and TRBJ2-1, with 12 bases lining up with TRBD2. Trimming at V came to 1 base and at J to 7 bases, leaving 9 bases not matched to a gene. CDR3 length: 17 residues. Germline CDR1 and CDR2: SGHRS and YFSETQ.

This clone appeared a single time. This sequence joins TRBV5-1 and TRBJ2-3, with TRBD1 identical over 8 bases. The CDR3 length is 15 residues. Germline V gene lookup returns CDR1 SGHRS and CDR2 YFSETQ. V lost 3 bases, J lost 4 bases, and 7 bases stayed unmatched. CDR3 in amino acids: CASSSGQGNADTQYF. The CDR3 nucleotides are TGCGCCAGCAGCTCCGGACAGGGTAACGCAGATACGCAGTATTTT.

The chain recombines TRBV15 with TRBJ2-5; 9 bases match TRBD1. V lost 5 bases, J lost 7 bases, and 8 bases stayed unmatched. CDR1 is LNHNV, CDR2 YYDKDF, per germline (reference sequence). This CDR3 has 14 residues. The CDR3 is CATSAGQGVVTQYF. The CDR3 DNA sequence: TGTGCCACCAGCGCGGGACAGGGAGTGGTGACCCAGTACTTC.

This chain connects TRBV27 to TRBJ2-2; D possibly corresponds to TRBD1 (5 bases). Germline CDR1 and CDR2: MNHEY and SMNVEV (reference sequence). The V end lost 7 bases, the J end lost 2 bases, and 11 bases lay between the germline ends. This CDR3 spans 14 amino acids. CDR3 amino acids: CASKVTENTGELFF. The CDR3 DNA reads as TGTGCCAGCAAAGTGACAGAAAACACCGGGGAGCTGTTTTTT.

The rearrangement links TRBV9 to TRBJ2-7; 7 bases map to TRBD1. This CDR3 comprises 17 residues. Trimming removed 4 bases from V and 1 base from J; junction bases left unmatched: 14. Germline V gene lookup returns CDR1 SGDLS and CDR2 YYNGEE. The CDR3 sequence is CASSSHPDRAKSYEQYF. CDR3 DNA sequence: TGTGCCAGCAGCTCGCACCCCGACAGGGCCAAGTCCTACGAGCAGTACTTC.

This clone was counted a few times. The rearrangement joins TRBV9 to TRBJ2-7; 9 bases fit TRBD1. CDR3 length: 14 residues. Germline CDR1 is SGDLS and CDR2 is YYNGEE. J lost 2 bases, V lost 4 bases, and 4 bases had no gene match. CDR3 bases: TGTGCCAGCAGCATCGGACAGGGGACCTACGAGCAGTACTTC. Its translation: CASSIGQGTYEQYF.

CDR3 sequence (DNA): TGTGCCAGCAGGGGAGGAGGGGCCTATGGCTACACCTTC. This sequence encodes CASRGGGAYGYTF. This rearrangement joins TRBV28 to TRBJ1-2, with D perhaps TRBD1 (5 bases). The CDR3 has 13 amino acids. V lost 6 bases and J lost 4, with 12 bases in between. Germline loops: CDR1 MDHEN, CDR2 SYDVKM.

The gene calls are TRBV5-4 and TRBJ2-1; D possibly corresponds to TRBD1 (5 bases). The V end was cut by 4 bases, the J end by 6 bases, with 8 bases between. CDR1 is SGHNT, CDR2 YYREEE, per germline (reference sequence). The CDR3 length is 12 residues. CDR3 coding DNA: TGTGCCAGCAGCCTCCAGGGCAATGAGCAGTTCTTC. It is translated as CASSLQGNEQFF.

This sequence joins TRBV4-1 and TRBJ1-4, with 10 bases fitting TRBD1. This CDR3 comprises 16 residues. The ends lost 4 bases at V and 6 bases at J; junction bases unmatched: 8. The germline gives CDR1 MGHRA, CDR2 YSYEKL. The CDR3 is CASSLSDRGRDEKLFF. For the CDR3, the DNA is TGCGCCAGCAGCCTTTCCGACAGGGGGCGTGATGAAAAACTGTTTTTT.

The genes are TRBV28 and TRBJ1-2, with 9 positions matching TRBD1. J lost 8 bases, V lost 6 bases, and 10 bases had no gene match. The CDR3 has 14 residues. Germline values: CDR1 MDHEN, CDR2 SYDVKM. The CDR3 nucleotides read TGTGCCAGCAGCCCCTTACAGGGGGCGCGGGGCTACACCTTC. Its protein product is CASSPLQGARGYTF.